Listed below are T cell receptor beta chains from one sample, sequenced in a study of cytomegalovirus exposure and HLA in healthy donors. Only in-frame clones appear in the TCRdb table, and some are missing; sequencing was by immunoSEQ multiplex PCR. The sample includes under 150,000 clones, roughly 82% seen only once; the top ten take approximately 10%. The specimen sequenced was PBMCs. The receptors here all came from a male donor in good health and CMV-seropositive. Both conserved end residues are part of each CDR3. Fields, in order: J gene, V gene, D gene, clone size, CDR3 protein, CDR3 DNA. The D gene is left open where the match is weak. Not every row has a clone size; where given, it reads once, few, many or a size class.

TRBJ2-3 TRBV11-2 TRBD2 NA CASSPARLAGVGRTDTQYF TGTGCCAGCAGCCCAGCCCGACTAGCGGGAGTCGGTCGGACAGATACGCAGTATTTT
TRBJ2-6 TRBV18 TRBD2 NA CASSPGGGSGANVLTF TGTGCCAGCTCACCCGGGGGGGGCTCTGGGGCCAACGTCCTGACTTTC
TRBJ2-3 TRBV5-8 NA once CASTREVGTDTQYF TGTGCCAGCACCCGAGAGGTTGGGACAGATACGCAGTATTTT
TRBJ2-5 TRBV19 TRBD1 NA CASSISGQGAREQYF TGTGCCAGTAGTATTTCTGGACAGGGGGCGCGGGAGCAGTACTTC
TRBJ2-1 TRBV6-5 TRBD1 NA CASSRDRGHEQFF TGTGCCAGCAGTCGGGACAGGGGACATGAGCAGTTCTTC
TRBJ2-3 TRBV5-4 NA NA CASSLEAGSTDTQYF TGTGCCAGCAGCTTGGAGGCAGGGAGCACAGATACGCAGTATTTT
TRBJ1-1 TRBV19 NA once CASRPRVDSLNTEAFF TGTGCCAGTAGGCCCCGGGTGGACAGTCTGAACACTGAAGCTTTCTTT
TRBJ2-7 TRBV7-2 NA once CASSITGLQISYEQYF TGTGCCAGCAGCATCACGGGACTCCAAATTTCCTACGAGCAGTACTTC
TRBJ2-5 TRBV7-2 TRBD2 NA CASSPLAGGIKETQYF TGTGCCAGCAGCCCTCTAGCGGGAGGGATCAAAGAGACCCAGTACTTC
TRBJ2-3 TRBV5-5 TRBD1 NA CASSLWGTGDTQYF TGTGCCAGCAGCTTGTGGGGGACAGGAGATACGCAGTATTTT
TRBJ2-1 TRBV21-1 NA NA CASSLRTSGRNEQFF TGTGCCAGCAGCCTTAGGACTAGCGGGAGGAATGAGCAGTTCTTC
TRBJ2-2 TRBV28 TRBD1 NA CASSGIDRANGELFF TGTGCCAGCAGTGGGATCGACAGGGCCAACGGGGAGCTGTTTTTT
TRBJ2-7 TRBV7-2 NA NA CASSSDKGVYYEQYF TGTGCCAGCAGCTCTGACAAGGGGGTGTACTACGAGCAGTACTTC
TRBJ1-2 TRBV28 NA NA CASSGAAILSYGYTF TGTGCCAGCAGCGGAGCCGCTATTTTATCCTATGGCTACACCTTC
TRBJ2-7 TRBV28 NA NA CASSFGSSYEQYF TGTGCCAGCAGTTTCGGGAGCTCCTACGAGCAGTACTTC
TRBJ1-4 TRBV5-4 TRBD1 NA CASSFGTGGSLGEKLFF TGTGCCAGCAGCTTTGGGACAGGGGGCTCCCTGGGTGAAAAACTGTTTTTT
TRBJ2-7 TRBV7-3 TRBD2 NA CASSLGARAGAYEQYF TGTGCCAGCAGCTTGGGAGCCCGGGCGGGAGCGTACGAGCAGTACTTC
TRBJ2-7 TRBV19 NA few CASSGGTPYEQYF TGTGCCAGTAGTGGCGGAACCCCCTACGAGCAGTACTTC